These 6 T cell receptor beta chains share one sample of origin, sequenced in a study of monozygotic twins with inflammatory bowel disease. TCRdb re-called the 5' RACE reads, yielding one record per CDR3 amino acid sequence without DNA. The sample has approximately 400,000 distinct CDR3 sequences, and its top ten clones hold 2% to 3%. Material for sequencing was blood. The receptor set was obtained from a human donor with ulcerative colitis or Crohn's disease, or a healthy co-twin of an affected twin (not recorded which).

This chain uses TRBV4-2 with TRBJ2-4; the TCRdb D gene call, TRBD2, has no DNA to confirm it. Looked up from germline, CDR1 is LGHNA and CDR2 is YNFKEQ. The CDR3 length is 18 residues. The CDR3 sequence: CASSQDQSAQLAKNIQYF.

The chain is built from TRBV28 and TRBJ2-7; TCRdb's D call, TRBD2, is unchecked because there is no DNA. Looked up from germline, CDR1 is MDHEN and CDR2 is SYDVKM. The length of the CDR3 is 18 residues. CDR3 loop: CASSNAGLAGAEGYEQYF.

The rearrangement uses TRBV20-1 and TRBJ1-4; the D call from TCRdb, TRBD1, cannot be confirmed without DNA. The CDR3 spans 14 residues. CDR1 is DFQATT, CDR2 SNEGSKA, per germline (reference sequence). CDR3 loop: CSAAPGQYNEKLFF.

The chain uses TRBV5-1 and TRBJ2-1. Germline values: CDR1 SGHRS, CDR2 YFSETQ. The CDR3 covers 12 residues. Here the CDR3 reads CASSLGLNEQFF. Combining the CDR3 with reference TRBV5-1 and TRBJ2-1 gives the whole variable domain KAGVTQTPRYLIKTRGQQVTLSCSPISGHRSVSWYQQTPGQGLQFLFEYFSETQRNKGNFPGRFSGRQFSNSRSEMNVSTLELGDSALYLCASSLGLNEQFFGPGTRLTVL.

The V call is TRBV12-3 or TRBV12-4, the J call TRBJ2-1. The CDR3 spans 16 residues. CDR3: CASKARVSGSYNEQFF.

CDR3 region: CASSLKTSGAREQFF. The chain recombines TRBV7-2 with TRBJ2-1; TCRdb picks TRBD2, but there is no DNA to check that call. The CDR3 is made up of 15 amino acids. In germline, CDR1 is SGHTA, CDR2 FQGNSA.